This paragraph reports one T cell receptor (beta chain). Profiled with immunoSEQ multiplex PCR; TCRdb holds only in-frame clones, not every one. The sample consists of about 69,000 clones, 90% to 95% of them appearing once. This sample stems from a study of T cell changes during pregnancy in multiple sclerosis. The sequence came from a female donor in good health, enrolled as a control in a pregnancy study. The starting material was CD4+ T cells from peripheral blood mononuclear cells, obtained in the third trimester of pregnancy.

CDR3 nucleotides: TGCGCCAGCAGCAGGGACGGCGGGATGTGGGCTAATGAAAAACTGTTTTTT. Its translation: CASSRDGGMWANEKLFF. The genes are TRBV5-1 and TRBJ1-4, with TRBD1 as a possible D gene (5 bases). The CDR3 consists of 17 residues. V was clipped by 4 bases and J by 3 bases, with 19 bases between them. CDR1 is SGHRS, CDR2 YFSETQ, per germline.